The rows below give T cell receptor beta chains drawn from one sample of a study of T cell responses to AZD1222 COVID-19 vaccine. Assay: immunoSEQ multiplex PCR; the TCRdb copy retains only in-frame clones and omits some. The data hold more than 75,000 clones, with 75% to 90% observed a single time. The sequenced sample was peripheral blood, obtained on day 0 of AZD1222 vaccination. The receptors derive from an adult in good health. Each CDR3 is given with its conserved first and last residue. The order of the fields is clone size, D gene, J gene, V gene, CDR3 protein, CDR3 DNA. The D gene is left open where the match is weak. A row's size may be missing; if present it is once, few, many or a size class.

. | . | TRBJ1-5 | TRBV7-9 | CASSLVEGPGPQHF | TGTGCCAGCAGCTTAGTTGAGGGCCCGGGGCCCCAGCATTTT
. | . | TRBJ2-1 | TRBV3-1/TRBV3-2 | CASSQGGYYNEQFF | TGTGCCAGCAGCCAAGGGGGGTACTACAATGAGCAGTTCTTC
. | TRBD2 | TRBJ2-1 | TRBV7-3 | CASSSPGLAGAEDSYNEQFF | TGTGCCAGCAGCTCGCCGGGACTAGCGGGCGCCGAGGACTCCTACAATGAGCAGTTCTTC
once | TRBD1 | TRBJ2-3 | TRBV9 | CASSVWDRVTDTQYF | TGTGCCAGCAGCGTTTGGGACAGGGTTACAGATACGCAGTATTTT
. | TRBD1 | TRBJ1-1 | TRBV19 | CASSIARGVMNTEAFF | TGTGCCAGTAGTATAGCCAGGGGGGTAATGAACACTGAAGCTTTCTTT
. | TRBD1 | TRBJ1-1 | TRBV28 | CASSLPGTGGTEAFF | TGTGCCAGCAGTTTGCCCGGGACAGGGGGTACTGAAGCTTTCTTT
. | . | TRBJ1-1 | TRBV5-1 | CASSLAGTTNTEAFF | TGCGCCAGCAGCTTGGCCGGGACAACAAACACTGAAGCTTTCTTT
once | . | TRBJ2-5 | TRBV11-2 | CASRALAWETQYF | TGTGCCAGCAGAGCCCTAGCGTGGGAGACCCAGTACTTC
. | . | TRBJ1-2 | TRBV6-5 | CASSFQPRLANYGYTF | TGTGCCAGCAGTTTCCAACCAAGACTCGCTAACTATGGCTACACCTTC
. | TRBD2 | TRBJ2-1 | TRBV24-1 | CATSDPQRGGYNEQFF | TGTGCCACCAGTGATCCCCAGCGGGGGGGGTACAATGAGCAGTTCTTC
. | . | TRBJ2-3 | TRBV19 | CASSIRGTVPGADTQYF | TGTGCCAGTAGTATAAGGGGGACAGTGCCGGGAGCAGATACGCAGTATTTT
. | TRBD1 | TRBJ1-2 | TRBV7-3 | CASSLVPGTGKTYGYTF | TGTGCCAGCAGCTTAGTCCCGGGGACAGGGAAAACCTATGGCTACACCTTC
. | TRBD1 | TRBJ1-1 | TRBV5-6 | CASSLEPWTGMNTEAFF | TGTGCCAGCAGCTTAGAACCTTGGACAGGGATGAACACTGAAGCTTTCTTT
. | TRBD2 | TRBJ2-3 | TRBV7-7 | CASSPGLAAVDTQYF | TGTGCCAGCAGCCCAGGACTAGCGGCGGTAGATACGCAGTATTTT
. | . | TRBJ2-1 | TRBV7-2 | CASSSDSNSYNEQFF | TGTGCCAGCAGTTCGGACTCAAACTCCTACAATGAGCAGTTCTTC
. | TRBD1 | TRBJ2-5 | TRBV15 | CATSVGTEQETQYF | TGTGCCACCAGCGTTGGGACAGAACAAGAGACCCAGTACTTC
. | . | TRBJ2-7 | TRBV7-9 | CASKQGPYEQYF | TGTGCCAGCAAACAGGGCCCCTACGAGCAGTACTTC
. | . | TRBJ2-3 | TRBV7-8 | CASSRMDTQYF | TGTGCCAGCAGCCGGATGGATACGCAGTATTTT
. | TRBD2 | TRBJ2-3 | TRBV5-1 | CASSSRTSVVSTDTQYF | TGCGCCAGCAGCTCACGGACTAGCGTAGTGAGCACAGATACGCAGTATTTT
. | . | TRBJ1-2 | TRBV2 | CASGRAAYGYTF | TGTGCCAGCGGGAGGGCGGCGTATGGCTACACCTTC
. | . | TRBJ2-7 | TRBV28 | CASSLHKREQYF | TGTGCCAGCAGTTTACACAAAAGAGAGCAGTACTTC
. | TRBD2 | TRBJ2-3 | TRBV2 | CASGGLAGPRDTQYF | TGTGCCAGCGGCGGACTAGCGGGGCCCCGGGATACGCAGTATTTT
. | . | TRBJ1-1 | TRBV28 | CASLPRRGAEYEAFF | TGTGCCAGCCTTCCTCGCAGGGGCGCTGAGTATGAAGCTTTCTTT
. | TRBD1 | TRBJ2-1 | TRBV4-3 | CASSQVSGGFYNEQFF | TGCGCCAGCAGCCAAGTTTCAGGGGGCTTCTACAATGAGCAGTTCTTC
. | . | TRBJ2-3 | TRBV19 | CASSMRTDTQYF | TGTGCCAGTAGTATGCGCACAGATACGCAGTATTTT
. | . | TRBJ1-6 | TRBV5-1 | CASSLGTDSPLHF | TGCGCCAGCAGCTTGGGTACGGATTCACCCCTCCACTTT
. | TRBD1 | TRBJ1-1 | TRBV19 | CASSISTGVGAFF | TGTGCCAGTAGTATCTCGACAGGGGTAGGAGCTTTCTTT
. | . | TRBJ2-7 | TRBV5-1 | CASSPGVHEQYF | TGCGCCAGCTCCCCGGGAGTCCACGAGCAGTACTTC
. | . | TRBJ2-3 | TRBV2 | CAPGADPDTQYF | TGTGCCCCAGGGGCAGATCCGGATACGCAGTATTTT
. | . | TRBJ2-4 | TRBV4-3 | CASSQAADRLTKNIQYF | TGCGCCAGCAGCCAAGCGGCTGACAGGCTTACCAAAAACATTCAGTACTTC
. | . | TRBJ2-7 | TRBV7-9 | CASRQPGPGAYEQYF | TGTGCCAGCAGGCAACCCGGGCCAGGAGCCTACGAGCAGTACTTC
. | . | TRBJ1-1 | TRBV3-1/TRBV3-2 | CASSQPLRTPGGNTEAFF | TGTGCCAGCAGCCAACCCCTTCGGACACCCGGGGGGAACACTGAAGCTTTCTTT
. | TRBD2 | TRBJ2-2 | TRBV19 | CASTLREWDTGELFF | TGTGCCAGTACCTTGCGGGAGTGGGACACCGGGGAGCTGTTTTTT
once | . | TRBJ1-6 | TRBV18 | CASSPSTGVDSPLHF | TGTGCCAGCTCACCATCAACTGGGGTCGATTCACCCCTCCACTTT
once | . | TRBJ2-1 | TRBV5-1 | CASSLGQGGAGNEQFF | TGCGCCAGCAGCTTGGGACAAGGGGGCGCGGGGAATGAGCAGTTCTTC
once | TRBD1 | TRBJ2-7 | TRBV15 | CATSRGLWGQVTEQYF | TGTGCCACCAGCAGAGGGCTTTGGGGACAGGTCACCGAGCAGTACTTC
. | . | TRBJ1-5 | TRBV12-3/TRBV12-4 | CASSSIYQPQHF | TGTGCCAGCAGTTCGATATATCAGCCCCAGCATTTT
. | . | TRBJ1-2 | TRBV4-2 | CASSRVVTDGYTF | TGTGCCAGCAGCCGAGTCGTAACCGATGGCTACACCTTC
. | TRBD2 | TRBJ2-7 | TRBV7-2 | CASSFGTSGSYEQYF | TGTGCCAGCAGCTTTGGGACTAGCGGCTCCTACGAGCAGTACTTC
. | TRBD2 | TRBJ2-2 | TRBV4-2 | CASSPIAGGRVGELFF | TGTGCCAGCAGCCCAATAGCGGGGGGGCGCGTCGGGGAGCTGTTTTTT
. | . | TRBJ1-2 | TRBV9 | CASSSGGTYGYTF | TGTGCCAGCTCCTCGGGGGGGACCTATGGCTACACCTTC
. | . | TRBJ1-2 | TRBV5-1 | CASSLDPSYGYTF | TGCGCCAGCAGCTTGGACCCAAGCTATGGCTACACCTTC
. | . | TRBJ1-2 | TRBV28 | CASSQEGVFGYTF | TGTGCCAGCAGTCAGGAGGGGGTGTTTGGCTACACCTTC
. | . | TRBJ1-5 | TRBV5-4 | CASSSVNQPQHF | TGTGCCAGCAGCTCTGTCAATCAGCCCCAGCATTTT
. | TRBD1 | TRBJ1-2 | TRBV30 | CAWSGGQGDYGYTF | TGTGCCTGGAGTGGAGGACAGGGTGATTATGGCTACACCTTC
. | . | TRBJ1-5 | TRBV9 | CASSVDGGSNQPQHF | TGTGCCAGCAGCGTAGACGGAGGTAGCAATCAGCCCCAGCATTTT
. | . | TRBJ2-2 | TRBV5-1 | CASSLGPSTGELFF | TGCGCCAGCAGCTTGGGCCCGAGTACCGGGGAGCTGTTTTTT
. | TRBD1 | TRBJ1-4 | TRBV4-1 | CASSQGLADRYNEKLFF | TGCGCCAGCAGCCAAGGGCTCGCGGACAGGTATAATGAAAAACTGTTTTTT
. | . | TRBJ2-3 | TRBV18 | CASSPRGQGTDTQYF | TGTGCCAGCTCACCACGAGGTCAGGGCACAGATACGCAGTATTTT
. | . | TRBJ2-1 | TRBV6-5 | CASSLWSNEQFF | TGTGCCAGCAGTCTCTGGAGCAATGAGCAGTTCTTC